The clone carrying this TCR beta chain was observed many times. As yet, its antigen is unknown. The data originate from a study of T cells after yellow fever vaccination. The 5'RACE template-switching step produced TCR cDNA and added a universal primer site and UMIs. TCRdb independently ran MiXCR on the 5' RACE reads; one entry per CDR3 protein. The sample lists under 250,000 distinct CDR3 sequences, less than 3.5% seen once, with approximately 3% in the top ten. Germline loops: CDR1 LGHNA, CDR2 YSLEER. Trimming shortened V by 0 bases and J by 1 base, and 14 bases separated the two germline ends. The CDR3 has 17 residues. Findings and caveats of the study: Of the clonotypes, a small share occurred in both CD4 and CD8 compartments. The booster saw the reappearance of most primary-vaccination clones (roughly 96% CD4, 88% CD8). Abundant bulk-population clonotypes could contaminate the FACS-sorted repertoires.

This chain uses TRBV4-3 with TRBJ2-3, with a possible D match to TRBD2 (6 bases). This sequence was found in a man aged 18 to 30 who received the YFV17D yellow fever vaccine. The sequenced sample was CD4+ T cells sorted from PBMCs, obtained 10 days after the yellow fever booster vaccination. The CDR3 reads CASSQDLPGGGTDTQYF. The CDR3 DNA reads TGCGCCAGCAGCCAAGACTTACCTGGAGGGGGCACAGATACGCAGTATTTT.